One sample yielded the 15 T cell receptor beta chains listed below, sequenced in a study of T cells in Graves' hyperthyroidism and ophthalmopathy. Amplification targeted TCR beta CDR3 regions from RNA transcripts. The HTBI primer set drove a first-round RT-PCR of the TCR CDR3. TCRdb passed the multiplex PCR reads through MiXCR, listing each CDR3 protein once. Of about 96,000 distinct CDR3 sequences in the sample, around 52% were seen once. Specimen: blood. The receptors come from a woman aged 40-49 years with Graves' hyperthyroidism.

The chain is built from TRBV7-8 and TRBJ1-5; TRBD1 matches at 7 bases. The CDR3 sequence is 13 residues long. The trim removed 1 base at V and 11 bases at J, leaving 5 bases unmatched. Germline V gives CDR1 SGHVS, CDR2 FQNEAQ. The chain's CDR3 is CASSLGAGQSQHF. Here the CDR3 DNA reads TGTGCCAGCAGCTTAGGGGCGGGACAGTCCCAGCATTTT.

CDR3 DNA: TGTGCCAGCAGCCCCGGTCGGACAGCGGCCCAGTACTTC. The encoded protein is CASSPGRTAAQYF. The rearrangement uses TRBV7-2 and TRBJ2-5; possible D gene TRBD1, 6 bases. Trimming pared 5 bases from V and 9 bases from J, leaving 16 bases between. CDR1 is SGHTA and CDR2 is FQGNSA in the germline V gene. This CDR3 is 13 amino acids long.

This clonotype was counted between two and nine times. The chain has TRBV20-1 and TRBJ2-2; no firm D call. Trimming pared 4 bases from V and 0 bases from J, leaving 6 bases between. Germline CDR1 is DFQATT and CDR2 is SNEGSKA (reference sequence). CDR3 length: 13 amino acids. The CDR3 region has the DNA TGCAGTGCTAAACGGCCGAACACCGGGGAGCTGTTTTTT. Residues: CSAKRPNTGELFF.

This clonotype occurred many times. CDR3 sequence (DNA): TGTGCCAGCAGCTTAGTGCAGTCCACTGAAGCTTTCTTT. It encodes CASSLVQSTEAFF. The chain combines TRBV7-9 with TRBJ1-1; no firm D call. Trimming cost V 1 base and J 4 bases, with 7 bases left between them. Germline CDR1 reads SEHNR; CDR2 reads FQNEAQ (reference sequence). The CDR3 sequence is 13 residues long.

This clonotype was picked up many times. The gene calls are TRBV5-1 and TRBJ2-2; 13 bases match TRBD2. The length of the CDR3 is 17 residues. The ends lost 3 bases at V and 7 bases at J; junction bases unmatched: 9. CDR1 is SGHRS, CDR2 YFSETQ, per germline. CDR3 sequence reads: CASSWKGLAGIRGELFF. For the CDR3, the DNA is TGCGCCAGCAGCTGGAAGGGACTAGCGGGAATTCGCGGGGAGCTGTTTTTT.

J is TRBJ2-7 and V is TRBV4-1, with D possibly being TRBD2 (6 bases). CDR3 length: 13 residues. Trimming removed 2 bases at V and 6 bases at J, with 11 bases between. Per germline, CDR1 MGHRA and CDR2 YSYEKL. The CDR3 DNA sequence: TGCGCCAGCAGCCAAAGGGAGGCGGGCGAGCAGTACTTC. Its protein is CASSQREAGEQYF.

Here the CDR3 reads CSVVAGGEETQYF. The CDR3 nucleotides read TGCAGCGTTGTAGCGGGAGGGGAAGAGACCCAGTACTTC. The chain uses TRBV29-1 and TRBJ2-7; 11 bases fit TRBD2. The J call may be incorrect, as the DNA end agrees better with TRBJ2-5. This CDR3 spans 13 amino acids. The germline gives CDR1 SQVTM, CDR2 ANQGSEA.

This clonotype turned up a few times. The CDR3 nucleotides are TGTGCCAGCAGCGGCCGGGGGGTAGCGGGGCCCCTCCAAGAGACCCAGTACTTC. Translating it yields CASSGRGVAGPLQETQYF. The rearrangement uses TRBV7-8 and TRBJ2-5; 8 nucleotides agree with TRBD2. Germline V CDR1 and CDR2: SGHVS, FQNEAQ. The CDR3 covers 18 residues. Trimming removed 5 bases from V and 1 base from J; junction bases left unmatched: 15.

The genes are TRBV13 and TRBJ2-2, with no clear D. The length of the CDR3 is 13 residues. In germline, CDR1 is PRHDT, CDR2 FYEKMQ (reference sequence). The V and J ends lost 5 bases and 7 bases respectively, with 11 bases between them. CDR3 sequence reads: CASSPPLGGELFF. CDR3 nucleotide sequence: TGTGCCAGCAGCCCCCCTCTGGGCGGGGAGCTGTTTTTT.

The V and J genes are TRBV5-1 and TRBJ1-6; D gene ambiguous. V was shortened by 0 bases and J by 8 bases, with 15 bases between the two germline ends. The CDR3 extends over 16 amino acids. Germline CDR1 reads SGHRS; CDR2 reads YFSETQ. CDR3 in DNA: TGCGCCAGCAGCTTGGACTCGGCCCTAGGCGATTCACCCCTCCACTTT. This gives the protein CASSLDSALGDSPLHF.

This clonotype showed up many times. The rearrangement links TRBV7-3 to TRBJ2-5; no clear D gene. V gave up 0 bases and J gave up 7 bases, with 12 bases separating them. The germline CDR1 and CDR2 sequences are SGHTA and FQGTGA. The CDR3 has 14 residues. DNA of the CDR3: TGTGCCAGCAGCTTAACGGGTTCGGACGGGACCCAGTACTTC. This sequence encodes CASSLTGSDGTQYF.

The rearrangement uses TRBV10-3 and TRBJ2-6; D is possibly TRBD1 or TRBD2 (5 bases each). Trimming removed 0 bases at V and 11 bases at J, with 17 bases between. The CDR3 is made up of 16 amino acids. Germline-derived CDR1 and CDR2 are ENHRY and SYGVKD. The CDR3 DNA sequence: TGTGCCATCAGTGAGTCGGGACGGAGCAGTGCCTACGTCCTGACTTTC. Protein sequence: CAISESGRSSAYVLTF.

For the CDR3, the DNA is TGTGCCAGCAGTGGCCGGACAGGGCCTTACGAGCAGTACTTC. Its translation: CASSGRTGPYEQYF. This chain uses TRBV25-1 with TRBJ2-7, with 8 bases that match TRBD1. The ends lost 4 bases at V and 4 bases at J; junction bases unmatched: 6. CDR1 is MGHDK, CDR2 SYGVNS, per germline. The CDR3 loop spans 14 amino acids.

V is TRBV20-1 and J is TRBJ2-5; 10 bases are shared with TRBD2. The CDR3 contains 16 residues. Germline values: CDR1 DFQATT, CDR2 SNEGSKA (reference sequence). The J segment lost 1 base and the V segment lost 2 bases, leaving 7 bases of the junction unmatched. The CDR3 DNA reads as TGCAGTGCTAGACTAGCGGGAGCGGGGGCCCAAGAGACCCAGTACTTC. Its protein is CSARLAGAGAQETQYF.

This clonotype was recorded at least ten times. This chain joins TRBV7-2 and TRBJ1-1; 8 nucleotides line up with TRBD1. The germline V gene has CDR1 SGHTA and CDR2 FQGNSA. The CDR3 has 14 residues. V shed 5 bases, J shed 5 bases, and the junction held 7 bases outside the gene matches. In DNA, the CDR3 is TGTGCCAGCAGCCGCAGGGGGCGCGGGACTGAAGCTTTCTTT. Amino acid sequence: CASSRRGRGTEAFF.